A selection of T cell receptor beta chains follows, all from one sample in a study of control samples from healthy donors and cancer patients. Data came from immunoSEQ multiplex PCR; TCRdb stores just in-frame clones and leaves some out. The sample lists more than 100,000 clones; around 90% were seen once. The specimen was blood. All receptors come from a man aged 18 to 29 in good health. Each CDR3 is given with its conserved first and last residue.

J	V	CDR3
TRBJ2-1	TRBV4-1	CASSRNYRGGVDEQFF
TRBJ2-2	TRBV5-1	CASSSGTGNTGELFF
TRBJ2-3	TRBV19	CASSDNTDTQYF
TRBJ1-2	TRBV9	CASSAQGAGYGYTF
TRBJ1-2	TRBV6-5	CASSPTGGYGYTF
TRBJ1-6	TRBV27	CASSQGPYNSPLHF
TRBJ2-2	TRBV5-4	CASSLVLIGQTGELFF
TRBJ1-2	TRBV29-1	CSVGQGNYGYTF
TRBJ2-7	TRBV4-1	CASSPGTGVDEQYF
TRBJ2-5	TRBV10-3	CAISESGVLETQYF
TRBJ2-2	TRBV5-4	CASSLGLAGETGELFF
TRBJ1-1	TRBV20-1	CSGTAQLGAFF
TRBJ2-5	TRBV5-1	CASSLVQGAETQYF
TRBJ2-3	TRBV25-1	CASSELTSGSTDTQYF
TRBJ1-1	TRBV5-1	CASSLLVQTGGTEAFF